This T cell receptor beta chain appears in the sequencing data of a study of lymphopenia after photon versus proton radiotherapy. General study findings and limits: In patients who died, overall survival fell as post-nadir TCR diversity dropped more. Post-nadir diversity loss with photons came from oligoclonal expansion, particularly CD8+ Temra cells.

This clone was observed a single time. The antigen is unknown. Clones were sequenced by immunoSEQ multiplex PCR, and TCRdb holds only the in-frame ones, with some missing. The sample shows 6,000 to 8,500 clones, about nine tenths of them seen only once. The CDR3 is 15 amino acids. CDR1 and CDR2 (germline): SGDLS, YYNGEE. Trimming removed 2 bases from V and 5 bases from J, with 16 bases in between. Sequenced material: peripheral blood, taken from a patient treated with photon-based radiotherapy. This sequence originates from a man aged 55 to 70 with cholangiocarcinoma. The chain employs TRBV9 and TRBJ2-5; perhaps D is TRBD1 or TRBD2 (6 bases each). CDR3 nucleotide sequence: TGTGCCAGCAGCGTGATGGAGGGGGGCCCGGAGACCCAGTACTTC. This sequence encodes CASSVMEGGPETQYF.